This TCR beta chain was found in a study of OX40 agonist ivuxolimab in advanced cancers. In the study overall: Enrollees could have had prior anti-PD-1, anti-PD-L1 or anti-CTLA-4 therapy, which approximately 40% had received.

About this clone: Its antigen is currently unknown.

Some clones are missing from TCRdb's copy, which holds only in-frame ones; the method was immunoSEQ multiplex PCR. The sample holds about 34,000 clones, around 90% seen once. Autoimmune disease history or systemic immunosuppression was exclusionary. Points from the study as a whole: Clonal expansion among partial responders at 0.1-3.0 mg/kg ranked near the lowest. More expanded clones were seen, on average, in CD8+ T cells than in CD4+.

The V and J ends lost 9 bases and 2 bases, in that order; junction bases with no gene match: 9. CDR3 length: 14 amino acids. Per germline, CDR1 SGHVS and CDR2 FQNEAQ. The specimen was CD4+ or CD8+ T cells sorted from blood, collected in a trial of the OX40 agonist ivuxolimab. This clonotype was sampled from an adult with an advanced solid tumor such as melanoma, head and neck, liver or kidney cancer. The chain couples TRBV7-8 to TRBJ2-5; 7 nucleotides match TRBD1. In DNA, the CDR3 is TGTGCCAGTACTTGGGGGACAGATCAAGAGACCCAGTACTTC. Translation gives CASTWGTDQETQYF.